The next 26 T cell receptor beta chains were all read from a single sample in a study of T cell changes during pregnancy in multiple sclerosis. Data came from immunoSEQ multiplex PCR; TCRdb stores just in-frame clones and leaves some out. The table lists 57,000 or so clones, roughly 86% of them singletons. The source material was peripheral blood, sampled in the first trimester of pregnancy. These receptors were taken from a female donor with multiple sclerosis, enrolled in a pregnancy study.

The V call is TRBV7-2, the J call TRBJ2-7; a possible D gene is TRBD2 (5 bases). The CDR3 is 13 amino acids. The germline gives CDR1 SGHTA, CDR2 FQGNSA. The ends were cut back, 5 bases at V and 4 bases at J, with 12 bases in the middle. This CDR3 reads CASSLSDIYEQYF. The CDR3 nucleotides are TGTGCCAGCAGCCTTAGCGATATATACGAGCAGTACTTC.

V usage is TRBV4-1 and J usage is TRBJ2-7, with D possibly being TRBD2 (5 bases). Per the germline V gene, CDR1 is MGHRA and CDR2 is YSYEKL. The CDR3 loop spans 16 amino acids. V lost 2 bases and J lost 0, with 14 bases in between. CDR3 region: CASSQNDGGFSYEQYF. DNA for the CDR3: TGCGCCAGCAGCCAAAATGATGGCGGGTTCTCCTACGAGCAGTACTTC.

The chain employs TRBV5-1 and TRBJ2-7; 8 bases are shared with TRBD1. Germline values: CDR1 SGHRS, CDR2 YFSETQ. V shed 4 bases and J 5 bases; nucleotides not matched to a gene: 8. The CDR3 extends over 14 amino acids. The CDR3 protein is CASSLQGVTHEQYF. CDR3 sequence (DNA): TGCGCCAGCAGCCTACAGGGGGTCACCCACGAGCAGTACTTC.

V gene TRBV28 combines with J gene TRBJ1-2; TRBD1 matches 8 bases. This CDR3 has 14 residues. Trimming removed 1 base from V and 7 bases from J; junction bases left unmatched: 5. Germline V CDR1 and CDR2: MDHEN, SYDVKM. CDR3 amino acids: CASSLSGQGLGYTF. In DNA form, the CDR3 reads TGTGCCAGCAGTTTATCCGGACAGGGTCTTGGCTACACCTTC.

J is TRBJ2-7 and V is TRBV28; 9 bases agree with TRBD1. After removal of 4 bases from V and 5 bases from J, the junction contained 12 bases not matched to a gene. Germline CDR1 is MDHEN and CDR2 is SYDVKM. CDR3 size: 16 residues. DNA for the CDR3: TGTGCCAGCAGTTCTCCCGGGACAGGGAAAATCCACGAGCAGTACTTC. Translating gives CASSSPGTGKIHEQYF.

The chain is built from TRBV11-3 and TRBJ2-1; maybe TRBD2 (5 bases). With 1 base removed from V and 4 bases from J, the gap between germline ends came to 11 bases. CDR3 length: 15 residues. Germline V gene lookup returns CDR1 SGHNT and CDR2 YENEEA. Written as DNA, the CDR3 is TGTGCCAGCAGCTTAGCTCCTGGGGAGTACAATGAGCAGTTCTTC. Its translation is CASSLAPGEYNEQFF.

CDR3 sequence reads: CASSLDGGGSPQHF. For the CDR3, the DNA is TGTGCCAGCAGTTTAGATGGCGGCGGCTCGCCCCAGCATTTT. This chain connects TRBV27 to TRBJ1-5; D call uncertain. This CDR3 is built from 14 residues. Trimming shortened V by 2 bases and J by 9 bases, and 14 bases separated the two germline ends. The V gene's germline CDR1 is MNHEY and CDR2 SMNVEV (reference sequence).

The J gene is TRBJ1-3, the V gene TRBV18; no clear D gene. CDR3 size: 15 residues. V was cut by 0 bases and J by 1 base, with 7 bases left in between. CDR1 and CDR2 from the germline V gene are KGHSH and LQKENI. DNA of the CDR3: TGTGCCAGCTCACCACCGGAGGGTTCTGGAAACACCATATATTTT. Translating gives CASSPPEGSGNTIYF.

The J gene is TRBJ2-3, the V gene TRBV4-2, with unresolved D. The CDR3 has 14 amino acids. The V gene lost 4 bases and the J gene lost 5 bases, with 13 bases spanning the gap. CDR1 is LGHNA, CDR2 YNFKEQ, per germline. Here the CDR3 DNA reads TGTGCCAGCAGCCCAGGAAATAGGATAGATACGCAGTATTTT. Its protein product is CASSPGNRIDTQYF.

This sequence joins TRBV11-2 and TRBJ2-7; 9 bases fit TRBD2. The V segment lost 5 bases and the J segment 3 bases; nucleotides outside the gene matches: 11. The CDR3 consists of 16 residues. Germline assignment: CDR1 SGHAT and CDR2 FQNNGV. The CDR3 nucleotides are TGTGCCAGCAGCCCTCTGAAAGGACTAGCGAACTACGAGCAGTACTTC. Its translation: CASSPLKGLANYEQYF.

The chain links TRBV28 to TRBJ1-4; 9 nucleotides match TRBD1. J gave up 5 bases and V 4 bases, and 8 bases lay outside the gene matches. CDR1 is MDHEN, CDR2 SYDVKM, per germline. The CDR3 is 16 residues long. The CDR3 sequence is CASSYAPGTGNEKLFF. DNA for the CDR3: TGTGCCAGCAGTTATGCGCCCGGGACAGGGAATGAAAAACTGTTTTTT.

The chain joins TRBV10-1 to TRBJ2-3, with D possibly being TRBD2 (5 bases). Germline V lookup: CDR1 WNHNN, CDR2 SYGVQD (reference sequence). The CDR3 contains 15 residues. V shed 3 bases and J shed 2 bases, with 12 bases lying between them. As DNA, the CDR3 is TGCGCCAGCAGTGATCGCCAGCGGAACACAGATACGCAGTATTTT. It translates to CASSDRQRNTDTQYF.

The chain recombines TRBV7-9 with TRBJ1-3, with unresolved D. V was shortened by 5 bases and J by 16 bases, with 15 bases between the two germline ends. The CDR3 contains 11 residues. Germline CDR1 SEHNR, CDR2 FQNEAQ (reference sequence). CDR3 loop: CASSLDILSYF. DNA for the CDR3: TGTGCCAGCAGCCTTGACATTCTAAGCTATTTT.

The chain combines TRBV19 with TRBJ1-5; TRBD1 is a possible D gene (6 bases). CDR1 and CDR2 (germline): LNHDA, SQIVND (reference sequence). V lost 8 bases, J lost 7 bases, and 15 bases lay in between. The CDR3 contains 13 residues. This chain's CDR3 is CASAGGPYQPQHF. The CDR3 coding sequence is TGTGCCAGTGCGGGGGGGCCGTACCAGCCCCAGCATTTT. Using reference TRBV19 and TRBJ1-5 for the parts outside the CDR3, the full variable domain is DGGITQSPKYLFRKEGQNVTLSCEQNLNHDAMYWYRQDPGQGLRLIYYSQIVNDFQKGDIAEGYSVSREKKESFPLTVTSAQKNPTAFYLCASAGGPYQPQHFGDGTRLSIL.

The chain couples TRBV5-5 to TRBJ2-3; D is uncertain. This CDR3 region has 15 residues. Trimming stripped 4 bases from V and 5 bases from J, with 17 bases between. Germline V gives CDR1 SGHKS, CDR2 YYEKEE (reference sequence). The chain's CDR3 is CASSLRRNPGDTQYF. CDR3 nucleotides: TGTGCCAGCAGCCTGAGGCGGAATCCTGGAGATACGCAGTATTTT.

The rearrangement uses TRBV5-1 and TRBJ2-1, with TRBD2 identical over 10 bases. The CDR3 totals 14 residues. V shed 6 bases and J 7 bases; nucleotides not matched to a gene: 7. The germline gives CDR1 SGHRS, CDR2 YFSETQ. The CDR3 protein is CASTLLAGWNEQFF. The CDR3 nucleotides are TGCGCCAGCACCTTACTAGCGGGATGGAATGAGCAGTTCTTC.

The CDR3 nucleotides are TGTGCCTGGAGGAGGACTAGCGTGAGCTCCTACGAGCAGTACTTC. Amino acids: CAWRRTSVSSYEQYF. The chain joins TRBV30 to TRBJ2-7; 9 bases are shared with TRBD2. CDR1 and CDR2 from the germline V gene are GTSNPN and SVGIG (reference sequence). V shed 3 bases, J shed 0 bases, and the junction held 6 bases outside the gene matches. This CDR3 has 15 residues.

V and J are TRBV10-3 and TRBJ2-1; 9 bases align to TRBD1. Germline values: CDR1 ENHRY, CDR2 SYGVKD. V gave up 10 bases and J gave up 3 bases; unmatched junction bases: 4. There are 13 residues in the CDR3. In DNA, the CDR3 is TGTGCCAGCGGACAGGGGAACTACAATGAGCAGTTCTTC. Translation gives CASGQGNYNEQFF.

The chain carries TRBV4-1 and TRBJ2-4; 10 nucleotides line up with TRBD2. The V gene end was trimmed by 1 base and the J gene end by 2 bases; junction bases not matched to a gene: 8. The germline V gene has CDR1 MGHRA and CDR2 YSYEKL. The CDR3 is 18 amino acids. CDR3 DNA sequence: TGCGCCAGCAGCCAAGCAATAGCGGGAGGATTGACCAAAAACATTCAGTACTTC. Amino acids: CASSQAIAGGLTKNIQYF.

The chain is built from TRBV6-5 and TRBJ2-1; TRBD2 matches 7 bases. Germline V gene data show CDR1 as MNHEY and CDR2 as SVGAGI. This CDR3 is built from 15 residues. V was clipped by 2 bases and J by 4 bases; unmatched bases: 5. CDR3 sequence reads: CASSYGGSPYNEQFF. The CDR3 DNA reads as TGTGCCAGCAGTTACGGCGGGAGCCCATACAATGAGCAGTTCTTC.

The CDR3 nucleotides are TGTGCCATCGAAAGTAAAACCGGGACAGGGGACCCAGATACGCAGTATTTT. Translated, it gives CAIESKTGTGDPDTQYF. The chain combines TRBV10-3 with TRBJ2-3; 10 bases align to TRBD1. The trim removed 8 bases at V and 4 bases at J, leaving 15 bases unmatched. CDR1 is ENHRY and CDR2 is SYGVKD in the germline V gene. This CDR3 contains 17 residues.

This chain joins TRBV19 and TRBJ2-1; 8 positions agree with TRBD2. The J segment lost 4 bases and the V segment lost 1 base, leaving 3 bases of the junction unmatched. Per the germline V gene, CDR1 is LNHDA and CDR2 is SQIVND (reference sequence). This CDR3 contains 15 residues. The CDR3, as DNA: TGTGCCAGTAGTATAGTGCTAGCGGGTTACAATGAGCAGTTCTTC. This codes for CASSIVLAGYNEQFF.

This sequence joins TRBV28 and TRBJ1-4; the match to TRBD1 covers 8 bases. The CDR3 length is 14 residues. CDR1 MDHEN and CDR2 SYDVKM come from the germline V gene. With 6 bases clipped from V and 2 bases from J, the junction kept 2 bases outside the gene matches. CDR3 region: CASSTGGTNEKLFF. In nucleotides, the CDR3 is TGTGCCAGCAGCACAGGGGGTACTAATGAAAAACTGTTTTTT.

The chain has TRBV19 and TRBJ2-1, with D possibly being TRBD1 (5 bases). Per germline, CDR1 LNHDA and CDR2 SQIVND (reference sequence). The CDR3 sequence is 16 residues long. Trimming cost V 3 bases and J 7 bases, with 19 bases left between them. CDR3 in DNA: TGTGCCAGTAGTATTCCGGGCAGAAAGGGGCAAAATGAGCAGTTCTTC. Its protein product is CASSIPGRKGQNEQFF. Complete variable domain (other parts from reference TRBV19 and TRBJ2-1): DGGITQSPKYLFRKEGQNVTLSCEQNLNHDAMYWYRQDPGQGLRLIYYSQIVNDFQKGDIAEGYSVSREKKESFPLTVTSAQKNPTAFYLCASSIPGRKGQNEQFFGPGTRLTVL.

The rearrangement uses TRBV5-4 and TRBJ2-1; the match to TRBD2 covers 9 bases. The V and J ends lost 5 bases and 6 bases, in that order; junction bases with no gene match: 9. The CDR3 is made up of 15 amino acids. In germline, CDR1 is SGHNT, CDR2 YYREEE (reference sequence). The CDR3 sequence is CASRAGTSPFNEQFF. In nucleotides, the CDR3 is TGTGCCAGCAGGGCCGGGACTAGCCCGTTCAATGAGCAGTTCTTC.

This chain links TRBV21-1 with TRBJ1-5; TRBD1 is the table's D call, not checked against the DNA. TRBV21-1 is a pseudogene locus. The CDR3 has 16 residues. CDR3 nucleotide sequence: TGTGCCAGCAGCAAATGGGGGACACCGCAAATCCTGCCCCAGCATTTT. It is translated as CASSKWGTPQILPQHF.